This TCR beta chain was observed in a study of T cell responses to AZD1222 COVID-19 vaccine. Points from the study as a whole: Baseline serostatus was positive in only five to seven AZD1222 recipients.

Sequencing used immunoSEQ multiplex PCR; TCRdb keeps in-frame clones, though not all of them. Of about 110,000 clones in the sample, about nine tenths were seen once. On this clone itself: Its antigen is unknown.

V lost 4 bases, J lost 0 bases, and 7 bases lay in between. Looked up from germline, CDR1 is SNHLY and CDR2 is FYNNEI. The CDR3 consists of 14 residues. The rearrangement links TRBV2 to TRBJ1-3; D unclear. The sequence came from an adult in good health. The sample was peripheral blood, taken on day 0 of AZD1222 vaccination. The CDR3 coding sequence is TGTGCCAGCAGTGTGGAGAGCTCTGGAAACACCATATATTTT. This sequence encodes CASSVESSGNTIYF.